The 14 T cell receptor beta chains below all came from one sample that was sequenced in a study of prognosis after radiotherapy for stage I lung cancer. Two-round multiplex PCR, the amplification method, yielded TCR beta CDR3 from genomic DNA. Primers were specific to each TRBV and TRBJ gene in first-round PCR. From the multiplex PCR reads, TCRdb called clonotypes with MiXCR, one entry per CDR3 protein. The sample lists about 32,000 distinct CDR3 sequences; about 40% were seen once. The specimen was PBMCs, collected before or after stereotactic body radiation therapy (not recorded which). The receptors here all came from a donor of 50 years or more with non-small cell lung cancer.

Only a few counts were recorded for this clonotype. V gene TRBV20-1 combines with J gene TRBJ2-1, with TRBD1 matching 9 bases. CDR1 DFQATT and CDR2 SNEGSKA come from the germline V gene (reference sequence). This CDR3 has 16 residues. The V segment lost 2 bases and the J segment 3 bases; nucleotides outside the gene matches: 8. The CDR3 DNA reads TGCAGTGCTAGACAAGCCGGGACAGGGAACTACAATGAGCAGTTCTTC. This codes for CSARQAGTGNYNEQFF.

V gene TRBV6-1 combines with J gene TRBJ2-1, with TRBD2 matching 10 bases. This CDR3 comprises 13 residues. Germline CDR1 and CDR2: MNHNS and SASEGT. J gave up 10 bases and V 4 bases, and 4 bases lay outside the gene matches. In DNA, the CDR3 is TGTGCCAGCAGTGGGACTAGCGGATACGAGCAGTTCTTC. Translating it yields CASSGTSGYEQFF.

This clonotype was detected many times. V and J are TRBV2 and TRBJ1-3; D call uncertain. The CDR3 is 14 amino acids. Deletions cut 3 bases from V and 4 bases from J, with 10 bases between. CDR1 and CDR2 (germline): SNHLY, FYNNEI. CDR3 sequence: CASSDSGFGNTIYF. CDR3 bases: TGTGCCAGCAGTGATTCGGGCTTCGGAAACACCATATATTTT. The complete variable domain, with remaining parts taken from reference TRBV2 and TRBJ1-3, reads EPEVTQTPSHQVTQMGQEVILRCVPISNHLYFYWYRQILGQKVEFLVSFYNNEISEKSEIFDDQFSVERPDGSNFTLKIRSTKLEDSAMYFCASSDSGFGNTIYFGEGSWLTVV.

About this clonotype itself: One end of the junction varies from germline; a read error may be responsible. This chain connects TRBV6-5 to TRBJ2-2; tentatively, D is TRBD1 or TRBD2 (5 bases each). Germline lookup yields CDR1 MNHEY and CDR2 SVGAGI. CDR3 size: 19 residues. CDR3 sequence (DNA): TGTGCCAGCGGTTACTCTCGAATAGAATGGGGGATAGACACCGGGGAGCTGTCTTTT. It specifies CASGYSRIEWGIDTGELSF.

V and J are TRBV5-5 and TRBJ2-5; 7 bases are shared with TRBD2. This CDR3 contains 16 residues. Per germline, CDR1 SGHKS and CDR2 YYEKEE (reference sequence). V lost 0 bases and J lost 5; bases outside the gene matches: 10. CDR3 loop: CASSLEHGGNWETQYF. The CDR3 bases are TGTGCCAGCAGCTTGGAGCACGGGGGGAATTGGGAGACCCAGTACTTC.

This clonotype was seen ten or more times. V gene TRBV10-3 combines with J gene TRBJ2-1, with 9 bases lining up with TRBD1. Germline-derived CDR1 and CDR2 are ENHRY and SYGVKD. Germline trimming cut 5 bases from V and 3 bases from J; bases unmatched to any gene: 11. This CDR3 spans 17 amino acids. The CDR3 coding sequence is TGTGCCATCAGTCTAAAACCGGGACAGGGAAACTACAATGAGCAGTTCTTC. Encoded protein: CAISLKPGQGNYNEQFF.

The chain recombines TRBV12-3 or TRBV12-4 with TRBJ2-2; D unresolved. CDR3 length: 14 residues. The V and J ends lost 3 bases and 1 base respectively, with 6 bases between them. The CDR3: CASSLVRNTGELFF. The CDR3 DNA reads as TGTGCCAGCAGTTTGGTCCGGAACACCGGGGAGCTGTTTTTT.

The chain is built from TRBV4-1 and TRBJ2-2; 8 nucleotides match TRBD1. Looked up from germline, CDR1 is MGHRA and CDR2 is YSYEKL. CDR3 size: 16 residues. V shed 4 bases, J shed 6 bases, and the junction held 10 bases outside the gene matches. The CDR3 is CASSPYPGGAAGELFF. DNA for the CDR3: TGCGCCAGCAGCCCGTATCCAGGGGGCGCGGCCGGGGAGCTGTTTTTT.

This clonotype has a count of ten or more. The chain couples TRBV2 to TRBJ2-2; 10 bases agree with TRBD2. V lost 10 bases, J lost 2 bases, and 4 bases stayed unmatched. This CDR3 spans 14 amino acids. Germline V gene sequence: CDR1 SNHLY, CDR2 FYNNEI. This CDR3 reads CATRTSGNTGELFF. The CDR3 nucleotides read TGTGCCACCCGGACTAGCGGAAACACCGGGGAGCTGTTTTTT. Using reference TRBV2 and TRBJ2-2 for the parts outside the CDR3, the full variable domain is EPEVTQTPSHQVTQMGQEVILRCVPISNHLYFYWYRQILGQKVEFLVSFYNNEISEKSEIFDDQFSVERPDGSNFTLKIRSTKLEDSAMYFCATRTSGNTGELFFGEGSRLTVL.

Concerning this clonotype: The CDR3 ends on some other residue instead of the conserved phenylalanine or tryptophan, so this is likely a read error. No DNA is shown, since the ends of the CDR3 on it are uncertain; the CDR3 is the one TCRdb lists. This CDR3 reads CASSLEGDGRNYGHTL. The rearrangement joins TRBV5-4 to TRBJ1-2; the table names TRBD1, a call not compared with the DNA. The CDR3 length is 16 residues, termini included. Germline lookup yields CDR1 SGHNT and CDR2 YYREEE (reference sequence).

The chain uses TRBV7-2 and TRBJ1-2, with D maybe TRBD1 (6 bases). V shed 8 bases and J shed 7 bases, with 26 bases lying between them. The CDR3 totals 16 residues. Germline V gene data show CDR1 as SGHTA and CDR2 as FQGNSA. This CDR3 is CASGGGGRALYRGYTF. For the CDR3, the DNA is TGTGCCAGCGGTGGGGGGGGCAGGGCCCTATATCGTGGCTACACCTTC.

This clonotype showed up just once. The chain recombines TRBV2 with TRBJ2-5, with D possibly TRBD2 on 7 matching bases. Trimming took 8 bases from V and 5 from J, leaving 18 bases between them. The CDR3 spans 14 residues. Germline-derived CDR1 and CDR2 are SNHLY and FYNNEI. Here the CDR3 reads CASEGGGYSETQYF. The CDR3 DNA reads TGTGCCAGCGAGGGCGGGGGCTACTCTGAGACCCAGTACTTC.

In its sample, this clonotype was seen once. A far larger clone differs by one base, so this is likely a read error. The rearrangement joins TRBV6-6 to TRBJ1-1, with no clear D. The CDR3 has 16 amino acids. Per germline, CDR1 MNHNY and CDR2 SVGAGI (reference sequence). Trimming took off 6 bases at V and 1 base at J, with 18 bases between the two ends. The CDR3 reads CASSLSTDGSNTEAFF. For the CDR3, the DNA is TGTGCCAGCAGCCTCTCCACGGACGGATCGAACACTGAAGCTTTCTTT.

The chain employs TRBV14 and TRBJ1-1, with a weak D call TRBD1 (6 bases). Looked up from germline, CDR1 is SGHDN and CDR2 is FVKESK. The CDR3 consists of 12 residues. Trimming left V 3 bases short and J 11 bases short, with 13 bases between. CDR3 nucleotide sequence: TGTGCCAGCAGCCAGACACAGGGCAGGGCTTTCTTT. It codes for CASSQTQGRAFF. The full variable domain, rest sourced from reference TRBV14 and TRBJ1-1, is EAGVTQFPSHSVIEKGQTVTLRCDPISGHDNLYWYRRVMGKEIKFLLHFVKESKQDESGMPNNRFLAERTGGTYSTLKVQPAELEDSGVYFCASSQTQGRAFFGQGTRLTVV.